This passage covers 23 T cell receptor beta chains from one sample sequenced in a study of shared clonotypes between healthy human individuals. The repertoire was sequenced with immunoSEQ multiplex PCR; TCRdb's copy has only in-frame clones and lacks some. The sample shows roughly 700,000 clones, around 74% of them seen only once. The source material was memory CD4+ T cells sorted from blood. The subset was: CD45RA-negative fraction. The receptors stem from a woman aged 30 to 39 in good health.

V is TRBV11-1 and J is TRBJ2-2; D gene unclear. The CDR3 is 13 residues long. V dropped 5 bases and J dropped 6 bases, with 10 bases sitting between them. Germline V gene sequence: CDR1 SGHAT, CDR2 FQDESV (reference sequence). The CDR3 spells CASSPRTAGELFF. The CDR3 region has the DNA TGTGCCAGCAGCCCTCGGACGGCCGGGGAGCTGTTTTTT.

J is TRBJ2-1 and V is TRBV6-1; 13 nucleotides agree with TRBD2. V dropped 5 bases and J dropped 7; count of bases not matched to a gene: 5. The CDR3 is 15 amino acids. Germline CDR1 and CDR2: MNHNS and SASEGT. The CDR3 sequence: CASSQLAGGANEQFF. CDR3 coding DNA: TGTGCCAGCAGTCAACTAGCGGGAGGGGCAAATGAGCAGTTCTTC.

The V call is TRBV5-1, the J call TRBJ2-2; the D is unclear. Trimming shortened V by 4 bases and J by 4 bases, and 14 bases separated the two germline ends. This CDR3 is 15 amino acids long. Germline CDR1 is SGHRS and CDR2 is YFSETQ. The CDR3 loop is CASSGSPQFTGELFF. For the CDR3, the DNA is TGCGCCAGCAGCGGGTCACCCCAATTCACCGGGGAGCTGTTTTTT.

The rearrangement uses TRBV10-2 and TRBJ2-1, with 10 bases matching TRBD2. The CDR3 is 14 amino acids. Losses at the gene ends were 6 bases for V and 6 bases for J; bases not matched to a gene: 5. Germline-derived CDR1 and CDR2 are WSHSY and SAAADI. The CDR3 here is CASSILAGANEQFF. In DNA, the CDR3 is TGCGCCAGCAGCATCCTAGCGGGAGCCAATGAGCAGTTCTTC.

This chain joins TRBV27 and TRBJ1-1, with D unclear. Trimming took 3 bases from V and 1 from J, leaving 6 bases between them. The CDR3 spans 13 residues. Germline CDR1 and CDR2: MNHEY and SMNVEV (reference sequence). The CDR3 DNA reads as TGTGCCAGCAGTTTGGTAGAGAACACTGAAGCTTTCTTT. It encodes CASSLVENTEAFF.

The V gene is TRBV5-1, the J gene TRBJ2-2; 9 bases match TRBD2. The CDR3 length is 15 residues. In germline, CDR1 is SGHRS, CDR2 YFSETQ. J lost 1 base, V lost 5 bases, and 3 bases had no gene match. The CDR3 is CASRIAGVNTGELFF. The CDR3 bases are TGCGCCAGCAGGATAGCGGGAGTGAACACCGGGGAGCTGTTTTTT.

The rearrangement uses TRBV9 and TRBJ2-1; 11 bases map to TRBD2. Per germline, CDR1 SGDLS and CDR2 YYNGEE. CDR3 length: 17 amino acids. J was trimmed by 7 bases and V by 3 bases; bases with no gene match: 12. CDR3 DNA sequence: TGTGCCAGCAGCGCTCCGAAGAGGCTAGCGGGAGGAAATGAGCAGTTCTTC. This sequence encodes CASSAPKRLAGGNEQFF.

Ten or more counts support this clone. The same CDR3 arises from other DNA sequences in this sample as well. The rearrangement joins TRBV27 to TRBJ1-4; a weak D match, TRBD1 (6 bases). Germline assignment: CDR1 MNHEY and CDR2 SMNVEV (reference sequence). Trimming took 5 bases from V and 5 from J, leaving 15 bases between them. This CDR3 region has 15 residues. The CDR3 protein is CASSPRQAPNEKLFF. The CDR3 DNA is TGTGCCAGCAGTCCCCGACAGGCCCCGAATGAAAAACTGTTTTTT.

The chain employs TRBV7-8 and TRBJ2-2; possible D gene TRBD2, 5 bases. The CDR3 runs to 15 residues. The ends were cut back, 3 bases at V and 4 bases at J, with 12 bases in the middle. Germline values: CDR1 SGHVS, CDR2 FQNEAQ. This chain's CDR3 is CASSLRAVGTGELFF. CDR3 bases: TGTGCCAGCAGCTTGAGGGCGGTCGGCACCGGGGAGCTGTTTTTT.

This clone was found once. V is TRBV4-1 and J is TRBJ2-3, with D tentatively TRBD2 (5 bases). This CDR3 has 18 residues. Between the trimmed V and J ends, which lost 1 base and 2 bases, there was a span of 19 bases. CDR1 and CDR2 from the germline V gene are MGHRA and YSYEKL. The CDR3 coding sequence is TGCGCCAGCAGCCAAGGCCCTGGCGGGCTAGGTAACACAGATACGCAGTATTTT. This gives the protein CASSQGPGGLGNTDTQYF.

This clone was found a few times. V usage is TRBV30 and J usage is TRBJ1-3, with D uncertain. Germline V gene sequence: CDR1 GTSNPN, CDR2 SVGIG (reference sequence). Trimming took off 3 bases at V and 3 bases at J, with 6 bases between the two ends. There are 12 residues in the CDR3. The CDR3 coding sequence is TGTGCCTGGAGGAGGGATGGAAACACCATATATTTT. Protein product: CAWRRDGNTIYF.

The rearrangement links TRBV5-1 to TRBJ2-2; no definite D call. Trimming took 0 bases from V and 0 from J, leaving 12 bases between them. The CDR3 contains 17 residues. Germline V gene data show CDR1 as SGHRS and CDR2 as YFSETQ. The CDR3 protein is CASSLVSGIANTGELFF. CDR3 in DNA: TGCGCCAGCAGCTTGGTCTCAGGTATTGCGAACACCGGGGAGCTGTTTTTT.

V and J are TRBV4-2 and TRBJ1-5, with no clear D. From germline, CDR1 is LGHNA and CDR2 YNFKEQ. Between the trimmed V and J ends, which lost 0 bases and 5 bases, there was a span of 11 bases. The CDR3 is 15 residues long. CDR3 region: CASSQDRESYQPQHF. For the CDR3, the DNA is TGTGCCAGCAGCCAAGATAGAGAAAGCTATCAGCCCCAGCATTTT.

V is TRBV7-3 and J is TRBJ1-4, with D possibly matching TRBD1 (5 bases). Germline V gene sequence: CDR1 SGHTA, CDR2 FQGTGA. V lost 3 bases, J lost 0 bases, and 17 bases lay in between. CDR3 length equals 18 residues. The CDR3 DNA reads as TGTGCCAGCAGCTTCACAGGACCCAACCGTACAACTAATGAAAAACTGTTTTTT. Its translation is CASSFTGPNRTTNEKLFF.

V gene TRBV28 combines with J gene TRBJ2-7, with TRBD1 as a possible D gene (6 bases). The germline V gene encodes CDR1 MDHEN and CDR2 SYDVKM. This CDR3 contains 15 residues. Deletions cut 5 bases from V and 6 bases from J, with 20 bases between. The chain's CDR3 is CASSLAGTRGVEQYF. The CDR3 bases are TGTGCCAGCAGTCTAGCCGGGACAAGAGGGGTCGAGCAGTACTTC.

The rearrangement links TRBV28 to TRBJ2-1; TRBD1 might be the D (6 bases). The V and J ends lost 3 bases and 5 bases respectively, with 20 bases between them. CDR1 and CDR2 from the germline V gene are MDHEN and SYDVKM. CDR3 length equals 17 residues. This chain's CDR3 is CASSFPGHPDRHNEQFF. The DNA for the CDR3 is TGTGCCAGCAGTTTCCCGGGACACCCGGACAGACACAATGAGCAGTTCTTC.

J is TRBJ2-3 and V is TRBV5-4; D may be TRBD2 (6 bases). The CDR3 spans 16 residues. Germline assignment: CDR1 SGHNT and CDR2 YYREEE (reference sequence). The V end was cut by 4 bases, the J end by 0 bases, with 15 bases between. CDR3 nucleotide sequence: TGTGCCAGCAGCCCTCAGGCGGGAACTAGCACAGATACGCAGTATTTT. It codes for CASSPQAGTSTDTQYF.

The chain links TRBV28 to TRBJ1-1; D might be TRBD1 (6 bases). Germline CDR1 is MDHEN and CDR2 is SYDVKM. CDR3 length equals 15 residues. V lost 5 bases to trimming and J lost 6 bases, with 19 bases between them. This CDR3 reads CASSPPGQPNAEAFF. The DNA of the CDR3 is TGTGCCAGCAGTCCTCCGGGACAACCGAATGCTGAAGCTTTCTTT.

This rearrangement joins TRBV7-2 to TRBJ2-3, with D tentatively TRBD2 (6 bases). The germline gives CDR1 SGHTA, CDR2 FQGNSA. The V end was cut by 1 base, the J end by 4 bases, with 9 bases between. The CDR3 covers 14 residues. Here the CDR3 reads CASSLVRESDTQYF. CDR3 bases: TGTGCCAGCAGCTTAGTTCGGGAGTCAGATACGCAGTATTTT.

The chain is built from TRBV18 and TRBJ1-4; TRBD1 agrees at 7 bases. With V trimmed by 5 bases and J by 5 bases, 2 bases remained unmatched. The CDR3 runs to 13 residues. Germline-derived CDR1 and CDR2 are KGHSH and LQKENI. This CDR3 is CASSTDRNEKLFF. As DNA, the CDR3 is TGTGCCAGCTCAACGGACAGGAATGAAAAACTGTTTTTT.

V is TRBV6-6 and J is TRBJ2-7; D possibly matches TRBD1 or TRBD2 (5 bases each). CDR3 length: 15 amino acids. The germline CDR1 and CDR2 sequences are MNHNY and SVGAGI (reference sequence). V was trimmed by 3 bases and J by 4 bases, leaving 16 bases between them. The CDR3 loop is CASSYGTPSLYEQYF. The CDR3 coding sequence is TGTGCCAGCAGTTATGGGACCCCGTCCTTATACGAGCAGTACTTC.

This clone was detected a few times. The CDR3 DNA follows: TGTGCCTGGAGTGTAATGGGGTATGGTCTTTCCGGCAAAAACATTCAGTACTTC. It codes for CAWSVMGYGLSGKNIQYF. The chain is built from TRBV30 and TRBJ2-4; D is undetermined. CDR3 length equals 18 residues. The germline V gene encodes CDR1 GTSNPN and CDR2 SVGIG (reference sequence). Between the trimmed V and J ends, which lost 0 bases and 3 bases, there was a span of 21 bases.

V is TRBV29-1 and J is TRBJ1-2; TRBD1 is a possible D gene (5 bases). The ends were cut back, 7 bases at V and 4 bases at J, with 16 bases in the middle. Germline lookup yields CDR1 SQVTM and CDR2 ANQGSEA. The CDR3 has 13 amino acids. The CDR3 loop is CSGRLTGTYGYTF. The CDR3 DNA follows: TGCAGCGGCCGGCTCACAGGAACCTATGGCTACACCTTC.